The T cell receptor (beta chain) described here comes from a study of identical twins (TCRdb year 2016). About the full investigation: To test whether fetal clonotypes persist, the study used deep sequencing on TCR alpha and beta repertoires from monozygotic twins, unrelated adults of various ages, and cord blood. To rule out contamination, replicate twin experiments were performed at different times with different library preparation protocols. Overall study results and their limits: Compared with coincidental sharing between unrelated individuals, out-of-frame TCR alpha sequences shared between twins showed an excess of sequences with low generation probability. In monozygotic twins, recombination models systematically underestimated out-of-frame TCR alpha sharing, but the models matched the sharing seen between unrelated individuals. The excess sharing between twins in beta out-of-frame sequences was weaker because fewer shared sequences reduced the signal-to-noise ratio. Invariant T cells such as MAIT and iNKT could partly confound zero-insertion analyses, although diverse VJ usage argued against such confounding for most clonotypes. Because the same donors could not be followed over many years, the conclusions depended on cross-sectional statistical analysis. Fewer insertions were carried by abundant cord blood beta clonotypes; a weaker similar trend was observed in young adult naive repertoires, while no such trend was observed in memory repertoires.

Every donor was a healthy Caucasian. The study also sequenced three unrelated non-twin adults: a male aged 18 to 30, a male aged 50 to 60 and a female aged 50 to 60. Using Miltenyi CD45RO+ enrichment and human naive T-cell isolation kits, memory (CD45RO+) and naive T cells were isolated from PBMC. On this clonotype: The antigen it binds to is not known. No base qualities exist here, and no much larger clone lies one base off it.

Relative to germline, V is missing 0 bases and J is missing 4 bases, with 6 bases of the junction outside any gene match. There are 16 amino acids in the CDR3, from cysteine to phenylalanine inclusive. Left in the record is the CDR3 DNA by itself, 48 bases read in frame from the first base. Taken from the germline V gene (reference sequence), the CDR1 and CDR2 loops are DFQATT and SNEGSKA. To prepare the library, 5' RACE was applied. TCRdb lists the instrument as Illumina HiSeq 2000. A universal primer binding site was added through template switching, and the final cDNA carried a unique molecular identifier so that TCR cDNA molecules could be counted accurately. Specific primers in the conserved constant-segment region were used to synthesize first-strand cDNA for the TCR alpha and beta chains. To control for contamination, every cDNA library was double barcoded, receiving both a SMART-Mk sample barcode and Illumina barcodes. TruSeq adapter sequences, together with Illumina sample barcodes, were added in two successive PCR steps. Sequencing of the TCR alpha and beta cDNA libraries was done on the Illumina HiSeq platform using custom primers. In the source study's methods: MiGEC was used to process raw reads and extract unique molecular identifiers, and MiXCR was used to find CDR3 positions. For each individual, recombination models were inferred using an EM algorithm with the repgenHMM and IGoR tools. The tcR package in R was used for shared clonotype analysis, with sharing normalized by the product of cloneset sizes. Out-of-frame nonproductive sequences were analyzed to study raw recombination free of thymic and clonal selection effects. TCRdb reprocessing: public reads trimmed at Q25 with fastp, clones called with MiXCR, in-frame beta chains kept. Entries are consolidated by CDR3 protein sequence, retaining the most common genes and DNA. These V and J calls are TCRdb output, not the study's own analysis. The sample profile shows 410,000 or so distinct CDR3 sequences; about a fifth of them were found once. The top ten clones comprise more than 10% of the sample.

Recombination joined TRBV20-1 with TRBJ2-3, with 11 central nucleotides matching TRBD2. The sample consisted of naive T cells sorted from blood. The label giving this sample's cell subset or site can be read as: cells isolated with a human naive T-cell isolation kit. The sequence was obtained from a man aged 50 to 59 in good health. The CDR3 loop reads CSARDVSTSGADTQYF. The nucleotide sequence is given as TGCAGTGCTAGAGATGTTTCGACTAGCGGGGCAGATACGCAGTATTTT.